These 7 T cell receptor beta chains came from one sample sequenced in a study of monozygotic twins with cystic fibrosis. TCRdb's copy holds only in-frame clones and misses some; the assay was immunoSEQ multiplex PCR. The sample comprises 30,000 to 40,000 clones, around 66% of which are singletons, and less than 0.8% rests with the top ten. Sequencing was carried out using blood. Receptors originate from a girl aged 10 to 17 with cystic fibrosis.

The V gene is TRBV7-9, the J gene TRBJ2-3; 8 bases are a match to TRBD2. The V and J ends lost 7 bases and 5 bases, in that order; junction bases with no gene match: 8. The CDR3 runs 14 residues. The germline V gene encodes CDR1 SEHNR and CDR2 FQNEAQ (reference sequence). The CDR3: CASKNSGIGDTQYF. The CDR3 DNA follows: TGTGCCAGCAAGAATAGCGGGATTGGAGATACGCAGTATTTT.

The chain carries TRBV7-9 and TRBJ2-7; D unclear. The CDR3 has 11 amino acids. Trimming took 4 bases from V and 7 from J, leaving 8 bases between them. Germline values: CDR1 SEHNR, CDR2 FQNEAQ (reference sequence). The CDR3 protein is CASSSGEEQYV. CDR3 DNA: TGTGCCAGCAGCTCCGGCGAAGAGCAGTACGTC.

V usage is TRBV27 and J usage is TRBJ2-7; D tentatively fits TRBD1 or TRBD2 (5 bases each). The CDR3 runs to 13 residues. Trimming cost V 6 bases and J 0 bases, with 9 bases left between them. Germline V lookup: CDR1 MNHEY, CDR2 SMNVEV (reference sequence). Written as DNA, the CDR3 is TGTGCCAGCAGCCGGGACCGCTCCTACGAGCAGTACTTC. Protein product: CASSRDRSYEQYF.

The chain joins TRBV1 to TRBJ2-7; TRBD2, as called in the table, went unchecked against the DNA. TRBV1 is a known pseudogene. The CDR3 totals 10 residues. The CDR3 bases are TGCACCACCCTCGTCAGGGACTTGCACGTC. Its translation: CTTLVRDLHV.

The V and J genes are TRBV9 and TRBJ2-2; no definite D call. Trimming stripped 0 bases from V and 0 bases from J, with 3 bases between. CDR3 size: 14 residues. Germline CDR1 SGDLS, CDR2 YYNGEE. CDR3 coding DNA: TGTGCCAGCAGCGTAGCCCCGAACACCGGGGAGCTGTTTTTT. Translation gives CASSVAPNTGELFF.

The chain links TRBV29-1 to TRBJ1-1, with TRBD1 as a possible D gene (6 bases). The length of the CDR3 is 13 residues. Per the germline V gene, CDR1 is SQVTM and CDR2 is ANQGSEA. V gave up 6 bases and J gave up 7 bases, with 18 bases separating them. The CDR3 DNA follows: TGCAGCGTAGGGACACTCTTAGGGGTTGAAGCTTTCTTT. Protein sequence: CSVGTLLGVEAFF. Full variable domain (missing parts from reference TRBV29-1 and TRBJ1-1): SAVISQKPSRDICQRGTSLTIQCQVDSQVTMMFWYRQQPGQSLTLIATANQGSEATYESGFVIDKFPISRPNLTFSTLTVSNMSPEDSSIYLCSVGTLLGVEAFFGQGTRLTVV.

In its sample, this clone was seen a few times. The chain joins TRBV5-6 to TRBJ1-2; D remains ambiguous. Trimming stripped 7 bases from V and 4 bases from J, with 11 bases between. The CDR3 is 12 residues long. The germline V gene has CDR1 SGHDT and CDR2 YYEEEE. The CDR3 region has the DNA TGTGCCAGCCAGGAAAGTGGCTATGGCTACACCTTC. Residues: CASQESGYGYTF.